This T cell receptor beta chain was observed in a study of T-cell reconstitution after alpha-beta-depleted transplantation in children. Study observations and caveats: It was newly produced T cells that mostly accounted for T-cell counts and diversity one year after transplant.

Regarding this clonotype: Antigen specificity is unknown.

It was with unique molecular identifiers that the TCRbeta library was prepared. From the PCR reads, TCRdb called clonotypes with MiXCR, one entry per CDR3 protein. The sample records about 980,000 distinct CDR3 sequences, about 29% being singletons. CDR3 length: 14 residues. Unmatched junction bases numbered 4, after V lost 3 bases and J lost 7 bases. The germline V gene encodes CDR1 SGHDT and CDR2 YYEEEE. This specimen consisted of PBMCs, mostly from graft donor cells, obtained 360 days after TCRalphabeta/CD19-depleted stem cell transplant. The TCR originated in a boy under two years old who had a stem cell transplant for SCID, so the T cells may come from the graft donor. V gene TRBV5-6 combines with J gene TRBJ1-3; TRBD1 matches 10 bases. Here the CDR3 reads CASSSWDRGNTIYF. The CDR3 DNA reads TGTGCCAGCAGCTCTTGGGACAGGGGTAACACCATATATTTT. The full variable domain, rest sourced from reference TRBV5-6 and TRBJ1-3, is DAGVTQSPTHLIKTRGQQVTLRCSPKSGHDTVSWYQQALGQGPQFIFQYYEEEERQRGNFPDRFSGHQFPNYSSELNVNALLLGDSALYLCASSSWDRGNTIYFGEGSWLTVV.